A selection of T cell receptor beta chains follows, all from one sample in a study of blood T cell repertoires in COVID-19. The data were produced by immunoSEQ multiplex PCR, yet TCRdb's version contains in-frame clones alone and is incomplete. The sample lists about half a million clones; around nine tenths were seen once. Specimen: PBMCs or T cells enriched from blood (not recorded which). The source is a woman aged 55-69 years who had recovered from COVID-19. CDR3s include the opening cysteine and the closing phenylalanine or tryptophan. Each record gives: V gene, clone size, D gene, J gene, CDR3 DNA, CDR3 protein. A D gene is named only where the DNA matches it firmly. Expanded clones get a size class; other rows say once, few or many, or leave the size out.

v_gene: TRBV27
abundance: -
d_gene: -
j_gene: TRBJ1-2
CDR3nt: TGTGCCGCGACACATGGCTACACCTTC
CDR3aa: CAATHGYTF

v_gene: TRBV9
abundance: -
d_gene: -
j_gene: TRBJ2-3
CDR3nt: TGTGCCAGCAGCCCATTCGGGGGAGACACAGATACGCAGTATTTT
CDR3aa: CASSPFGGDTDTQYF

v_gene: TRBV11-2
abundance: -
d_gene: -
j_gene: TRBJ2-2
CDR3nt: TGTGCCAGCAGCTCCAGGGAGAACACCGGGGAGCTGTTTTTT
CDR3aa: CASSSRENTGELFF

v_gene: TRBV2
abundance: few
d_gene: -
j_gene: TRBJ2-3
CDR3nt: TGTGCCAGCGGGGAGGGGGGGGCAGATACGCAGTATTTT
CDR3aa: CASGEGGADTQYF

v_gene: TRBV7-2
abundance: -
d_gene: -
j_gene: TRBJ1-3
CDR3nt: TGTGCCAGCAGCTTAGGTCGGGGAAACACCATATATTTT
CDR3aa: CASSLGRGNTIYF

v_gene: TRBV7-8
abundance: -
d_gene: TRBD1
j_gene: TRBJ1-1
CDR3nt: TGTGCCAGCAGCTTAGTAACCGGAAGGACAGGGGGCGCGAGCACTGAAGCTTTCTTT
CDR3aa: CASSLVTGRTGGASTEAFF

v_gene: TRBV12-5
abundance: -
d_gene: -
j_gene: TRBJ2-2
CDR3nt: TGTGCTAGTGGTTTGGTTCCCGGACTATTAACCGGGGAGCTGTTTTTT
CDR3aa: CASGLVPGLLTGELFF

v_gene: TRBV11-2
abundance: -
d_gene: -
j_gene: TRBJ1-1
CDR3nt: TGTGCCAGCAGCTTATTCCAGGTGAACACTGAAGCTTTCTTT
CDR3aa: CASSLFQVNTEAFF

v_gene: TRBV5-1
abundance: -
d_gene: -
j_gene: TRBJ1-1
CDR3nt: TGCGCCAGCAAGCGGGGGGCGAACACTGAAGCTTTCTTT
CDR3aa: CASKRGANTEAFF

v_gene: TRBV27
abundance: -
d_gene: -
j_gene: TRBJ2-5
CDR3nt: TGTGCCAGCAGTTTGGGTCTGGGGAGTCAGAAGACCCAAGAGACCCAGTACTTC
CDR3aa: CASSLGLGSQKTQETQYF

v_gene: TRBV12-3/TRBV12-4
abundance: -
d_gene: -
j_gene: TRBJ1-5
CDR3nt: TGTGCCAGCAGACGACAGCCCAATCAGCCCCAGCATTTT
CDR3aa: CASRRQPNQPQHF

v_gene: TRBV24-1
abundance: -
d_gene: -
j_gene: TRBJ2-3
CDR3nt: TGTGCCACCAGTGACCGGACTGAGCGTCCTAGCACAGATACGCAGTATTTT
CDR3aa: CATSDRTERPSTDTQYF

v_gene: TRBV4-1
abundance: -
d_gene: -
j_gene: TRBJ2-3
CDR3nt: TGCGCCAGCAGCCAAGTTTCTACGGCCCCGAGGGGGATGGACACAGATACGCAGTATTTT
CDR3aa: CASSQVSTAPRGMDTDTQYF

v_gene: TRBV18
abundance: -
d_gene: TRBD2
j_gene: TRBJ2-2
CDR3nt: TGTGCCAGCTCATCACGCCCTAGCGGTGCGACCGGGGAGCTGTTTTTT
CDR3aa: CASSSRPSGATGELFF

v_gene: TRBV3-1/TRBV3-2
abundance: -
d_gene: TRBD2
j_gene: TRBJ2-1
CDR3nt: TGTGCCAGCAGCCAAGATATAAAGCGGGGGGGCCATGAGCAGTTCTTC
CDR3aa: CASSQDIKRGGHEQFF

v_gene: TRBV19
abundance: -
d_gene: -
j_gene: TRBJ2-2
CDR3nt: TGTGCCAGTAGTATTGAGGAGACCGGGGAGCTGTTTTTT
CDR3aa: CASSIEETGELFF

v_gene: TRBV6-1
abundance: -
d_gene: TRBD1
j_gene: TRBJ2-2
CDR3nt: TGTGCCAGCAGTGAAGGACGACAGGGCCACACCGGGGAGCTGTTTTTT
CDR3aa: CASSEGRQGHTGELFF

v_gene: TRBV29-1
abundance: -
d_gene: TRBD1
j_gene: TRBJ2-6
CDR3nt: TGCAGCGTTGTTTTGGTCAACAGGGGGAGTAGTGGGGCCAACGTCCTGACTTTC
CDR3aa: CSVVLVNRGSSGANVLTF

v_gene: TRBV2
abundance: once
d_gene: -
j_gene: TRBJ2-3
CDR3nt: TGTGCCAGCAGCGACAGGACAGATACGCAGTATTTT
CDR3aa: CASSDRTDTQYF

v_gene: TRBV15
abundance: once
d_gene: TRBD1
j_gene: TRBJ2-2
CDR3nt: TGTGCCACCAGCAGAGGTGGGACAGGGCAAACCGGGGAGCTGTTTTTT
CDR3aa: CATSRGGTGQTGELFF

v_gene: TRBV9
abundance: -
d_gene: -
j_gene: TRBJ1-6
CDR3nt: TGTGCCAGCAGCGTAGTAGGGGATGACCAAAATTCACCCCTCCACTTT
CDR3aa: CASSVVGDDQNSPLHF

v_gene: TRBV7-2
abundance: -
d_gene: TRBD2
j_gene: TRBJ2-2
CDR3nt: TGTGCCAGCAGCGTTGAACTAGCGGGGAACACCGGGGAGCTGTTTTTT
CDR3aa: CASSVELAGNTGELFF

v_gene: TRBV21-1
abundance: -
d_gene: -
j_gene: TRBJ2-2
CDR3nt: TGTGCCAGCAGCAAGGGGACTAGCGGGGGGTATGGGGTTTTTGAGGCCGGGGAGCTGTTTTTT
CDR3aa: CASSKGTSGGYGVFEAGELFF

v_gene: TRBV23-1
abundance: -
d_gene: TRBD1
j_gene: TRBJ1-4
CDR3nt: TGCGCCAGCAGTCGAATGCACGGACAGGCTAATGAAAAACTGTTTTTT
CDR3aa: CASSRMHGQANEKLFF

v_gene: TRBV5-1
abundance: -
d_gene: TRBD1
j_gene: TRBJ1-5
CDR3nt: TGCGCCAGCAGCCCTGGACAGGGTGGGCAGCCCCAGCATTTT
CDR3aa: CASSPGQGGQPQHF

v_gene: TRBV14
abundance: once
d_gene: -
j_gene: TRBJ2-1
CDR3nt: TGTGCCAGCAGCCACCTATCTGGGGGGGCTTTCTACAATGAGCAGTTCTTC
CDR3aa: CASSHLSGGAFYNEQFF

v_gene: TRBV6-6
abundance: -
d_gene: TRBD1
j_gene: TRBJ2-3
CDR3nt: TGTGCCAGCAGGAGACGACAGGGAGAGGCAGATACGCAGTATTTT
CDR3aa: CASRRRQGEADTQYF

v_gene: TRBV7-2
abundance: -
d_gene: -
j_gene: TRBJ2-1
CDR3nt: TGTGCCAGCAGCTCCCGCCAGACAGAGTACAATGAGCAGTTCTTC
CDR3aa: CASSSRQTEYNEQFF

v_gene: TRBV11-2
abundance: -
d_gene: TRBD1
j_gene: TRBJ1-2
CDR3nt: TGTGCCAGCAGCTTAGCGCCCCCCGGGACAGGCTCTAACTATGGCTACACCTTC
CDR3aa: CASSLAPPGTGSNYGYTF

v_gene: TRBV6-1
abundance: -
d_gene: TRBD1
j_gene: TRBJ1-4
CDR3nt: TGTGCCAGCAGTGAAGGGCACAGGGGAAATACTGAAAAACTGTTTTTT
CDR3aa: CASSEGHRGNTEKLFF

v_gene: TRBV5-1
abundance: -
d_gene: TRBD2
j_gene: TRBJ2-3
CDR3nt: TGCGCCAGCAGCTTGGTCACTAGCGGGGGGAGCACAGATACGCAGTATTTT
CDR3aa: CASSLVTSGGSTDTQYF

v_gene: TRBV6-1
abundance: -
d_gene: -
j_gene: TRBJ2-3
CDR3nt: TGTGCCAGCAGTTCGACAGTAAATACGCAGTATTTT
CDR3aa: CASSSTVNTQYF

v_gene: TRBV30
abundance: -
d_gene: TRBD2
j_gene: TRBJ2-3
CDR3nt: TGTGCCTGGAGACAGGCGGGACTAGGATCCGATACGCAGTATTTT
CDR3aa: CAWRQAGLGSDTQYF

v_gene: TRBV24-1
abundance: -
d_gene: TRBD1
j_gene: TRBJ2-1
CDR3nt: TGTGCCACCAGTGATTCCCTACAGGGGGTTGATGAGCAGTTCTTC
CDR3aa: CATSDSLQGVDEQFF

v_gene: TRBV5-4
abundance: -
d_gene: TRBD1
j_gene: TRBJ1-6
CDR3nt: TGTGCCAGCAGCTTGATACGAGGGGGCGGCGATTCACCCCTCCACTTT
CDR3aa: CASSLIRGGGDSPLHF

v_gene: TRBV18
abundance: -
d_gene: -
j_gene: TRBJ2-3
CDR3nt: TGTGCCAGCTCACCGGGCGGGGCCCTCACAGATACGCAGTATTTT
CDR3aa: CASSPGGALTDTQYF

v_gene: TRBV12-5
abundance: -
d_gene: TRBD1
j_gene: TRBJ2-7
CDR3nt: TGTGCTAGTGGCCTCGGGACAGATATTTACGAGCAGTACTTC
CDR3aa: CASGLGTDIYEQYF

v_gene: TRBV9
abundance: -
d_gene: TRBD1
j_gene: TRBJ2-2
CDR3nt: TGTGCCAGCAGCGTCTCACAGGGGGCCGCCGGGGAGCTGTTTTTT
CDR3aa: CASSVSQGAAGELFF

v_gene: TRBV14
abundance: -
d_gene: TRBD2
j_gene: TRBJ2-1
CDR3nt: TGTGCCAGCAGCCTCCCCGGGGGGGCGCGTTACAATGAGCAGTTCTTC
CDR3aa: CASSLPGGARYNEQFF

v_gene: TRBV19
abundance: -
d_gene: TRBD1
j_gene: TRBJ1-1
CDR3nt: TGTGCCAGTAGCTCGACAGGGAGATACACTGAAGCTTTCTTT
CDR3aa: CASSSTGRYTEAFF

v_gene: TRBV11-3
abundance: -
d_gene: -
j_gene: TRBJ2-3
CDR3nt: TGTGCCAGCAGCTTTAGGGACATCACAGATACGCAGTATTTT
CDR3aa: CASSFRDITDTQYF